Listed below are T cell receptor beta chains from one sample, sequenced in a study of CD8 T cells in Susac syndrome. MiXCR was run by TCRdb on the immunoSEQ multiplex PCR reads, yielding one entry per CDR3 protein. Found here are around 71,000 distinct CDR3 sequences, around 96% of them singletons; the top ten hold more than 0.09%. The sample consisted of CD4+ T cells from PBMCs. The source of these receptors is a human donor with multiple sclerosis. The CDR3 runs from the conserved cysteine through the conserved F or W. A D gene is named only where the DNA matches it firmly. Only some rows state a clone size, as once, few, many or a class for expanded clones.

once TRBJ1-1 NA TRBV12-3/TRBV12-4 TGTGCCAGCAGTTTAGCGGGTGCCAACAACCCTGAAGCTTTCTTT CASSLAGANNPEAFF
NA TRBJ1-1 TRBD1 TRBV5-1 TGCGCCAGCATGCCCACTTCAGGGGGACGGAACACTGAAGCTTTCTTT CASMPTSGGRNTEAFF
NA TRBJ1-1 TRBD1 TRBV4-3 TGCGCCAGCAGCCGTGACAGGGGTCTGTACACTGAAGCTTTCTTT CASSRDRGLYTEAFF
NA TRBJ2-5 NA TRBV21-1 TGTGCCAGCAGCAAACGCCCTGGACAGGGCCGGGAGACCCAGTACTTC CASSKRPGQGRETQYF
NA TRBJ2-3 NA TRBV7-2 TGTGCCAGCAGCCCGGGCGGTGGGGCAGATACGCAGTATTTT CASSPGGGADTQYF
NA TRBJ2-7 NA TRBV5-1 TGCGCCAGCAGCTCGGATCTCGCCGCCAGGGAAACCTACGAGCAGTACTTC CASSSDLAARETYEQYF
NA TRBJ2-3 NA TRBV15 TGTGCCACCAGCAGAGACAGGGGCACAGATACGCAGTATTTT CATSRDRGTDTQYF
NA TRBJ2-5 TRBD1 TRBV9 TGTGCCAGCAGCGTAGGGCAGGGGGCCTGGGAGACCCAGTACTTC CASSVGQGAWETQYF
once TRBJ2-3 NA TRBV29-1 TGCAGCGTTGAAGATCGGTCCGGGAGTAGCACAGATACGCAGTATTTT CSVEDRSGSSTDTQYF
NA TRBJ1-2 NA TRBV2 TGTGCCAGCACCGCTAACTATGGCTACACCTTC CASTANYGYTF
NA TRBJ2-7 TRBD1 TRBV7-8 TGTGCCAGCAGCCCTGGACAGGGAAGTCGATACGAGCAGTACTTC CASSPGQGSRYEQYF
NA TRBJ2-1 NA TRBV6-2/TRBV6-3 TGTGCCAGCAGTTACCCCCGGGGAACCGGGGTAGAAGAGCAGTTCTTC CASSYPRGTGVEEQFF
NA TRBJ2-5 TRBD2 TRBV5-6 TGTGCCAGCAGCTTGGCAGCTAGCGGGGACGAGACCCAGTACTTC CASSLAASGDETQYF
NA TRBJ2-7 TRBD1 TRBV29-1 TGCAGCGTTGTGAGGGGGCCCGAGCAGTACTTC CSVVRGPEQYF
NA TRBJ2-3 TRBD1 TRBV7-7 TGTGCTAGCAGCTTATCAGGGGGACAGGGGACAGATACGCAGTATTTT CASSLSGGQGTDTQYF
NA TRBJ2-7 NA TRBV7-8 TGTGCCAGCAGCAACCCGGGACGGGACTACGAGCAGTACTTC CASSNPGRDYEQYF
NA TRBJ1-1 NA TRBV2 TGTGCCAGCAGTGAAACTCAAATGGCAGCTTTCTTT CASSETQMAAFF
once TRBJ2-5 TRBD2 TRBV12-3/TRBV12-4 TGTGCCAGCAGTCAGACCGACGGACTAGCAAAGACCCAGTACTTC CASSQTDGLAKTQYF
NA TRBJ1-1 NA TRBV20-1 TGCAGTGCTAGACCATCGCGTGGGAACACTGAAGCTTTCTTT CSARPSRGNTEAFF
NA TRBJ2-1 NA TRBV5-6 TGTGCCAGCAGCTTGGGTCCCAACTCCCGCTCCTACAATGAGCAGTTCTTC CASSLGPNSRSYNEQFF
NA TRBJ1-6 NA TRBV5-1 TGCGCCAGCAGCGAAGCCGAAAAAGCCTATAATTCACCCCTCCACTTT CASSEAEKAYNSPLHF
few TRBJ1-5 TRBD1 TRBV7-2 TGTGCCAGCAGTGGGACAGCCCGGGGTCAGCCCCAGCATTTT CASSGTARGQPQHF
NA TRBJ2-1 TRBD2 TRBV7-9 TGTGCCAGCAGCTTCAGAAGCGGGGGGAGGAATGAGCAGTTCTTC CASSFRSGGRNEQFF
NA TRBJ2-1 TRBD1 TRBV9 TGTGCCAGCAGCGACGGGACAGGGGCGAATGAGCAGTTCTTC CASSDGTGANEQFF
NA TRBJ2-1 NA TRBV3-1 TGTGCCAGCAGCCAAGATGGAGTGGTAAATGAGCAGTTCTTC CASSQDGVVNEQFF
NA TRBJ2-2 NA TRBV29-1 TGCAGCGTTGGGGACACCGGGGAGCTGTTTTTT CSVGDTGELFF
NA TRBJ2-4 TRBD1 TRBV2 TGTGCCAGCCACGGCGGGCAGGGGGCGAGTCCCATTCAGTACTTC CASHGGQGASPIQYF
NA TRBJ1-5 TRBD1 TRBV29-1 TGCAGCGTAGTAGGACAGGACAATCAGCCCCAGCATTTT CSVVGQDNQPQHF
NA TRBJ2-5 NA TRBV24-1 TGTGCCACCAGTCTACACGGCCGGGAGACCCAGTACTTC CATSLHGRETQYF
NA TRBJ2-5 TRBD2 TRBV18 TGTGCCAGCTCACAACGGACTAGCGGGGGCAAAGAGACCCAGTACTTC CASSQRTSGGKETQYF
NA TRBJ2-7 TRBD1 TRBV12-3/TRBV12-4 TGTGCCAGCAGTTTACCTCCCGACAGGGGGCGAAACGAGCAGTACTTC CASSLPPDRGRNEQYF
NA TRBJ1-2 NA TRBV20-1 TGCAGTGCCGGGACCGCGAATGGCTACACCTTC CSAGTANGYTF
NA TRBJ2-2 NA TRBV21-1 TGTGCCAGCAGCAACAGGGGGCGAGACACCGGGGAGCTGTTTTTT CASSNRGRDTGELFF
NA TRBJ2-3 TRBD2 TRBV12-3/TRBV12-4 TGTGCCAGCAACGGGGGACTAATTACAGATACGCAGTATTTT CASNGGLITDTQYF
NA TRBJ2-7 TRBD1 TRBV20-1 TGCAGTGCTAGACAGGGGGCATTATCCTACGAGCAGTACTTC CSARQGALSYEQYF
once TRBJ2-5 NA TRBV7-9 TGTGCCAGCAGGAGGTGGGGTCTAGGCGAAGAGACCCAGTACTTC CASRRWGLGEETQYF
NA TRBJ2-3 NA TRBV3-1 TGTGCCAGCAGCCACGGACGCCACACAGATACGCAGTATTTT CASSHGRHTDTQYF
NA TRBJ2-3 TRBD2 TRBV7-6 TGTGCCAGCAGCGACTTAGCCAGCGGGGGTACAGATACGCAGTATTTT CASSDLASGGTDTQYF
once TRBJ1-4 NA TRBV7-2 TGTGCCAGCAGTTTAGGGGCAACTAATGAAAAACTGTTTTTT CASSLGATNEKLFF
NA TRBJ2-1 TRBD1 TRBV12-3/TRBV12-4 TGTGCCAGCAGAGCCCGGGACAGGGAAGGTGAGCAGTTCTTC CASRARDREGEQFF
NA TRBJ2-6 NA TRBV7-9 TGTGCCAGCAGCTCGGACGGCTTAGGGGCCAACGTCCTGACTTTC CASSSDGLGANVLTF
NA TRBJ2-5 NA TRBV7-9 TGTGCCAGCAGCACCAGGACCCCCGGCCAGGGTGAGACCCAGTACTTC CASSTRTPGQGETQYF
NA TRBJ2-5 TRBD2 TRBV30 TGTGCCTGGACCCGGGGGGGCCAGGAGACCCAGTACTTC CAWTRGGQETQYF
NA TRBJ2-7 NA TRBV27 TGTGCCAGCAGTCCCGGGCTCCTCTCCTACGAGCAGTACTTC CASSPGLLSYEQYF
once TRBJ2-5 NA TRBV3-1 TGTGCCAGCAGCCTCCGGGCAGGGGGGCAAGAGACCCAGTACTTC CASSLRAGGQETQYF
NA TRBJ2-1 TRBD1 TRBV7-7 TGTGCTAGCAGCCAGGGGGTCAGGAATGAGCAGTTCTTC CASSQGVRNEQFF
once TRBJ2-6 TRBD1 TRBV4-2 TGTGCCAGCAGCCAGACACAGGGGCCTTCCTCTGGGGCCAACGTCCTGACTTTC CASSQTQGPSSGANVLTF
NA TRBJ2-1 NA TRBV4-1 TGCGCCAGCAGCCTGCGGGACGTTAGGGATGAGCAGTTCTTC CASSLRDVRDEQFF
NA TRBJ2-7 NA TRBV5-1 TGCGCCAGCAGCCCGCATGGCCGGGACACCACCTACGAGCAGTACTTC CASSPHGRDTTYEQYF
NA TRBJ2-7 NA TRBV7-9 TGTGCCAGCAGCTCGGGGGCAGGGGGCTACGAGCAGTACTTC CASSSGAGGYEQYF
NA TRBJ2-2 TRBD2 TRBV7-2 TGTGCCAGCAGCTTACGGGCGGGGGTTAGCACCGGGGAGCTGTTTTTT CASSLRAGVSTGELFF
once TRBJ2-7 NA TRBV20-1 TGCAGTGCGCGTGACTACGAGCAGTACTTC CSARDYEQYF
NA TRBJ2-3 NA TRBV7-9 TGTGCCAGCAGCTTGTCAGGGCTCCCAGATACGCAGTATTTT CASSLSGLPDTQYF
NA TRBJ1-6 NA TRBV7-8 TGTGCCAGCAGCTTAACTGGTTCGGGGTCACCCCTCCACTTT CASSLTGSGSPLHF
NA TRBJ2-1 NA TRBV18 TGTGCCAGCGCCGGGACTTTCTACAATGAGCAGTTCTTC CASAGTFYNEQFF